A single T cell receptor beta chain is shown here with its context. Its antigen is not known. The J segment lost 6 bases and the V segment lost 0 bases, leaving 8 bases of the junction unmatched. Germline CDR1 and CDR2: LGHNA and YNFKEQ. This CDR3 spans 16 amino acids. Here immunoSEQ multiplex PCR was the method, and the copy in TCRdb shows in-frame clones only, minus some. Of some 240,000 clones in the sample, about nine tenths were seen once. This record belongs to a study of cytomegalovirus exposure and HLA in healthy donors. Study conclusions and caveats: In vitro, a few CMV-associated chains proved specific for CMV antigens. According to a later analysis, TCR clusters from the first cohort tended to co-occur in the 120 or so validation repertoires. The authors listed around 150 TCR beta chains as cytomegalovirus-associated. Most sequenced TCRs were rare (though some public TCRs occurred in many donors).

Specimen: PBMCs. The chain combines TRBV4-2 with TRBJ2-3; TRBD2 matches at 8 bases. This receptor was taken from a woman in her late teens or twenties in good health and CMV-seropositive. The CDR3 coding sequence is TGTGCCAGCAGCCAAGATGTGCGGGAGCGGGGGGATACGCAGTATTTT. This gives the protein CASSQDVRERGDTQYF.